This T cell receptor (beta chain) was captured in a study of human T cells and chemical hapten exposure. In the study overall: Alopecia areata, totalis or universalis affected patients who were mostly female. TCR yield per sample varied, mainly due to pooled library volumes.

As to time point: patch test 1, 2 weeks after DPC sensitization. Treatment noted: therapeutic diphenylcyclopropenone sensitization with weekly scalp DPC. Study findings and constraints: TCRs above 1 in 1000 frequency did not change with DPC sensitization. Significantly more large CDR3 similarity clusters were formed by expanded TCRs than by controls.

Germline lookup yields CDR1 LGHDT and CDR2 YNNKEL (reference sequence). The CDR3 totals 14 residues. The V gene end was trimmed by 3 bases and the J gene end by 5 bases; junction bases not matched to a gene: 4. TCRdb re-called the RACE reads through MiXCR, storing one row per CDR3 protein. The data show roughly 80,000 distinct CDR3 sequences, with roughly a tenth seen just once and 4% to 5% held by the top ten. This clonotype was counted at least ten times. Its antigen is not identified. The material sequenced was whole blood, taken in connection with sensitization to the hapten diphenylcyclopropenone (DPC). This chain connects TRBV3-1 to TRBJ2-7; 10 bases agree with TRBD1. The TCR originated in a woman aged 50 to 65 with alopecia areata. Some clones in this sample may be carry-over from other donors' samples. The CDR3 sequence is CASSHHGTGDEQYF. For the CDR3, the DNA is TGTGCCAGCAGCCATCACGGGACAGGGGACGAGCAGTACTTC.